The clone carrying this TCR beta chain was observed many times. What it recognizes is unknown. The data originate from a study of neurological immune-mediated disorders. V dropped 6 bases and J dropped 6 bases, with 17 bases sitting between them. CDR1 and CDR2 (germline): MNHEY, SVGAGI. The CDR3 is 14 residues long. Study findings and constraints: The expanded clones of different subjects shared no CDR3 amino acid sequences (suggesting private repertoires in all groups).

A blood bank in Maryland, USA, provided the volunteers who served as healthy controls. The making of cDNA relied on 5'RACE with 10-nucleotide random UMIs. Each CDR3 protein is one row after TCRdb ran MiXCR on the 5' RACE reads. The sample comprises about 79,000 distinct CDR3 sequences, around an eighth of which are singletons, and more than 6% rests with the top ten. V is TRBV6-5 and J is TRBJ1-1; tentative D call: TRBD1 (5 bases). Sequenced: PBMCs. The TCR comes from a woman between 45 and 65 years old in good health. In DNA form, the CDR3 reads TGTGCCAGCAGGCCGCGGGGGGAGACGGCTGAAGCTTTCTTT. Encoded protein: CASRPRGETAEAFF.